Listed below are T cell receptor beta chains from one sample, sequenced in a study of cytomegalovirus exposure and HLA in healthy donors. The method was immunoSEQ multiplex PCR; TCRdb's version includes in-frame clones alone and lacks a portion of them. The repertoire holds 120,000 or so clones, with 95% to 97% as singletons. The specimen sequenced was PBMCs. The receptor source for this set is a young man in good health and CMV-seronegative. Each CDR3 is given with its conserved first and last residue. The order of the fields is clone size, V gene, J gene, D gene, CDR3 DNA, CDR3 protein. The D gene is left open where the match is weak. Only some rows state a clone size, as once, few, many or a class for expanded clones.

clone size: .; V gene: TRBV28; J gene: TRBJ2-3; D gene: TRBD2; CDR3 DNA: TGTGCCAGCAGTTCCGTCCGGCTAGCGGCTAGCACAGATACGCAGTATTTT; CDR3 protein: CASSSVRLAASTDTQYF
clone size: .; V gene: TRBV6-1; J gene: TRBJ2-1; D gene: TRBD2; CDR3 DNA: TGTGCCAGCAGTCAAGGACTAGCGGGAGCCTACAATGAGCAGTTCTTC; CDR3 protein: CASSQGLAGAYNEQFF
clone size: .; V gene: TRBV28; J gene: TRBJ1-1; D gene: TRBD1; CDR3 DNA: TGTGCCAGCAGAACAGGGGGGGACACTGAAGCTTTCTTT; CDR3 protein: CASRTGGDTEAFF
clone size: .; V gene: TRBV6-1; J gene: TRBJ2-3; D gene: TRBD2; CDR3 DNA: TGTGCCAGCAGTGAAACGACTAGCAGCTCCCCCGCAGATACGCAGTATTTT; CDR3 protein: CASSETTSSSPADTQYF
clone size: .; V gene: TRBV11-2; J gene: TRBJ2-3; D gene: .; CDR3 DNA: TGTGCCAGCAGCTTAGGGTTAGCCGATACGCAGTATTTT; CDR3 protein: CASSLGLADTQYF
clone size: .; V gene: TRBV9; J gene: TRBJ2-5; D gene: .; CDR3 DNA: TGTGCCAGCAGCGTAGCAGGGTGGCAGGCCCAGTACTTC; CDR3 protein: CASSVAGWQAQYF
clone size: once; V gene: TRBV11-1; J gene: TRBJ1-1; D gene: TRBD1; CDR3 DNA: TGTGCCAGCAGCTTTAGGACAGGGATGAACACTGAAGCTTTCTTT; CDR3 protein: CASSFRTGMNTEAFF
clone size: .; V gene: TRBV19; J gene: TRBJ2-7; D gene: .; CDR3 DNA: TGTGCCAGTAGTATTCTAGCGCCAAGGCTCTCCTACGAGCAGTACTTC; CDR3 protein: CASSILAPRLSYEQYF
clone size: .; V gene: TRBV5-1; J gene: TRBJ2-1; D gene: .; CDR3 DNA: TGCGCCAGCAGCTTGTCAAGCGGCTCCTACAATGAGCAGTTCTTC; CDR3 protein: CASSLSSGSYNEQFF
clone size: .; V gene: TRBV6-6; J gene: TRBJ1-1; D gene: .; CDR3 DNA: TGTGCCAGCAGATTAACGGGATTCGGAGATAACACTGAAGCTTTCTTT; CDR3 protein: CASRLTGFGDNTEAFF
clone size: .; V gene: TRBV7-7; J gene: TRBJ2-2; D gene: .; CDR3 DNA: TGTGCTAGCAGCCCAGACTTGCAGAACACCGGGGAGCTGTTTTTT; CDR3 protein: CASSPDLQNTGELFF
clone size: .; V gene: TRBV11-2; J gene: TRBJ2-3; D gene: TRBD1; CDR3 DNA: TGTGCCAGCAGCTTAGTTCTGGACAGGGCCCGAGATACGCAGTATTTT; CDR3 protein: CASSLVLDRARDTQYF
clone size: .; V gene: TRBV6-5; J gene: TRBJ2-7; D gene: .; CDR3 DNA: TGTGCCAGCGAGGCTGCCGCGGGGTACGAGCAGTACTTC; CDR3 protein: CASEAAAGYEQYF
clone size: .; V gene: TRBV11-3; J gene: TRBJ2-3; D gene: .; CDR3 DNA: TGTGCCAGCAGCTTACGGGTCCTTGCTCCCACAGATACGCAGTATTTT; CDR3 protein: CASSLRVLAPTDTQYF
clone size: .; V gene: TRBV7-2; J gene: TRBJ1-5; D gene: .; CDR3 DNA: TGTGCCAGCAGACTGGGGCACTTTAATCAGCCCCAGCATTTT; CDR3 protein: CASRLGHFNQPQHF
clone size: .; V gene: TRBV27; J gene: TRBJ1-4; D gene: .; CDR3 DNA: TGTGCCAGCAGTTACGCAGGGAGGTCCGGGGGAACTAATGAAAAACTGTTTTTT; CDR3 protein: CASSYAGRSGGTNEKLFF
clone size: .; V gene: TRBV4-2; J gene: TRBJ2-7; D gene: TRBD1; CDR3 DNA: TGTGCCAGCAGCCAAGATCAGGGGGACAGGGGATACGAGCAGTACTTC; CDR3 protein: CASSQDQGDRGYEQYF
clone size: once; V gene: TRBV6-1; J gene: TRBJ2-7; D gene: .; CDR3 DNA: TGTGCCAGCAGTGAATGGTTGGCTAGCGCGACCTACGAGCAGTACTTC; CDR3 protein: CASSEWLASATYEQYF
clone size: .; V gene: TRBV9; J gene: TRBJ2-2; D gene: TRBD2; CDR3 DNA: TGTGCCAGCAGCGTAGGGGGAGGGCCTGCCGGGGAGCTGTTTTTT; CDR3 protein: CASSVGGGPAGELFF
clone size: .; V gene: TRBV19; J gene: TRBJ2-5; D gene: TRBD2; CDR3 DNA: TGTGCCAGTAGGCCCCTAGCGGGAGGGCCAGGGAGGACCCAGTACTTC; CDR3 protein: CASRPLAGGPGRTQYF
clone size: few; V gene: TRBV7-6; J gene: TRBJ2-7; D gene: .; CDR3 DNA: TGTGCCAGCAGCTCTCAGGAGGCCTACGAGCAGTACTTC; CDR3 protein: CASSSQEAYEQYF
clone size: .; V gene: TRBV9; J gene: TRBJ1-2; D gene: TRBD1; CDR3 DNA: TGTGCCAGCAGCGCTCGGGACAGCTATGGCTACACCTTC; CDR3 protein: CASSARDSYGYTF
clone size: .; V gene: TRBV6-1; J gene: TRBJ2-7; D gene: TRBD1; CDR3 DNA: TGTGCCAGCAAACGGGACAGCCGTTTCTCCTACGAGCAGTACTTC; CDR3 protein: CASKRDSRFSYEQYF
clone size: .; V gene: TRBV28; J gene: TRBJ1-5; D gene: TRBD1; CDR3 DNA: TGTGCCAGCAGTTTTTCAGGGGGCTCCGGTCAGCCCCAGCATTTT; CDR3 protein: CASSFSGGSGQPQHF
clone size: .; V gene: TRBV6-1; J gene: TRBJ1-2; D gene: .; CDR3 DNA: TGTGCCAGCAGTGTGGTTACAATTTATGGCTACACCTTC; CDR3 protein: CASSVVTIYGYTF
clone size: .; V gene: TRBV28; J gene: TRBJ2-7; D gene: TRBD1; CDR3 DNA: TGTGCCAGCAGTTCGGACAGGGGCGAGCAGTACTTC; CDR3 protein: CASSSDRGEQYF
clone size: once; V gene: TRBV5-4; J gene: TRBJ2-1; D gene: TRBD2; CDR3 DNA: TGTGCCAGCAGCTTGGGACTAGCGGGAGATGAGCAGTTCTTC; CDR3 protein: CASSLGLAGDEQFF
clone size: .; V gene: TRBV6-5; J gene: TRBJ1-3; D gene: .; CDR3 DNA: TGTGCCAGCAGTCACAGGGCGTCGGGAAACACCATATATTTT; CDR3 protein: CASSHRASGNTIYF
clone size: .; V gene: TRBV5-6; J gene: TRBJ2-7; D gene: .; CDR3 DNA: TGTGCCAGCAGCTTGGTTGGGGGCGCGTACTACGAGCAGTACTTC; CDR3 protein: CASSLVGGAYYEQYF
clone size: .; V gene: TRBV9; J gene: TRBJ2-1; D gene: .; CDR3 DNA: TGTGCCAGCAGCGTAGTGGGAGGCGGGGGCCAGCATGAGCAGTTCTTC; CDR3 protein: CASSVVGGGGQHEQFF
clone size: .; V gene: TRBV25-1; J gene: TRBJ1-5; D gene: TRBD1; CDR3 DNA: TGTGCCAGCAGTGAACAGGGGGAGAATCAGCCCCAGCATTTT; CDR3 protein: CASSEQGENQPQHF
clone size: .; V gene: TRBV6-6; J gene: TRBJ1-5; D gene: .; CDR3 DNA: TGTGCCAGCAGTCCCCCCGACAGAAATCAGCCCCAGCATTTT; CDR3 protein: CASSPPDRNQPQHF
clone size: .; V gene: TRBV14; J gene: TRBJ2-2; D gene: TRBD1; CDR3 DNA: TGTGCCAGCAGCCGCCTAGGGGACAGGGGATTTCCGAACACCGGGGAGCTGTTTTTT; CDR3 protein: CASSRLGDRGFPNTGELFF
clone size: .; V gene: TRBV6-5; J gene: TRBJ1-2; D gene: TRBD1; CDR3 DNA: TGTGCCAGCAGTTACCGACTGACAGGGATCTATGGCTACACCTTC; CDR3 protein: CASSYRLTGIYGYTF
clone size: .; V gene: TRBV7-9; J gene: TRBJ2-3; D gene: TRBD2; CDR3 DNA: TGTGCCAGCAGTCCACTAAAGGGACTAGCGGTTCTCACAGATACGCAGTATTTT; CDR3 protein: CASSPLKGLAVLTDTQYF
clone size: .; V gene: TRBV11-3; J gene: TRBJ2-7; D gene: .; CDR3 DNA: TGTGCCAGCAGCTTAGGCCAGGATAACTACGAGCAGTACTTC; CDR3 protein: CASSLGQDNYEQYF
clone size: .; V gene: TRBV11-3; J gene: TRBJ2-7; D gene: TRBD2; CDR3 DNA: TGTGCCAGCAGCTTCGGCGGGAGGCCTTACGAGCAGTACTTC; CDR3 protein: CASSFGGRPYEQYF
clone size: .; V gene: TRBV7-3; J gene: TRBJ2-6; D gene: .; CDR3 DNA: TGTGCCAGCAGCTCTTTAAAAGCCTTCTCTGGGGCCAACGTCCTGACTTTC; CDR3 protein: CASSSLKAFSGANVLTF
clone size: once; V gene: TRBV13; J gene: TRBJ2-7; D gene: TRBD1; CDR3 DNA: TGTGCCAGCAGCCCAAACGCCGGGACAGGGGCCTACGAGCAGTACTTC; CDR3 protein: CASSPNAGTGAYEQYF
clone size: .; V gene: TRBV19; J gene: TRBJ2-3; D gene: .; CDR3 DNA: TGTGCCAGTAGGGACAGACCCACAGATACGCAGTATTTT; CDR3 protein: CASRDRPTDTQYF
clone size: .; V gene: TRBV10-2; J gene: TRBJ2-3; D gene: TRBD2; CDR3 DNA: TGCGCCAGCAGTGAGTCGGGGGGGCGGGAGGGCCCTGATACGCAGTATTTT; CDR3 protein: CASSESGGREGPDTQYF
clone size: .; V gene: TRBV6-1; J gene: TRBJ2-1; D gene: .; CDR3 DNA: TGTGCCAGCAGTGAGGGAGGCGGGGGCTCTAGGTTCTTC; CDR3 protein: CASSEGGGGSRFF
clone size: .; V gene: TRBV2; J gene: TRBJ2-1; D gene: .; CDR3 DNA: TGTGCCAGCAAGAAGGGGGACTACAATGAGCAGTTCTTC; CDR3 protein: CASKKGDYNEQFF
clone size: once; V gene: TRBV27; J gene: TRBJ2-7; D gene: TRBD2; CDR3 DNA: TGTGCCAGCAGACCTAGCGGGATAGTATACGAGCAGTACTTC; CDR3 protein: CASRPSGIVYEQYF
clone size: .; V gene: TRBV30; J gene: TRBJ1-1; D gene: .; CDR3 DNA: TGTGCCTGGGCGCTGGGCCTGAACACTGAAGCTTTCTTT; CDR3 protein: CAWALGLNTEAFF
clone size: once; V gene: TRBV2; J gene: TRBJ2-1; D gene: TRBD2; CDR3 DNA: TGTGCCAGCAGCCAGGGGCTAGCGGGAGCCCATGAGCAGTTCTTC; CDR3 protein: CASSQGLAGAHEQFF
clone size: .; V gene: TRBV19; J gene: TRBJ2-2; D gene: TRBD2; CDR3 DNA: TGTGCCAGTAGTCCGGATCGGGGACTAGCGGGAGTGTGGACCGGGGAGCTGTTTTTT; CDR3 protein: CASSPDRGLAGVWTGELFF
clone size: .; V gene: TRBV5-4; J gene: TRBJ2-5; D gene: .; CDR3 DNA: TGTGCCAGCAGCTTGTTTGAGGGAGAGACCCAGTACTTC; CDR3 protein: CASSLFEGETQYF
clone size: .; V gene: TRBV30; J gene: TRBJ2-1; D gene: .; CDR3 DNA: TGTGCCTGGAGTGTGGCCCGGACTGGAAAATCAAACAATGAGCAGTTCTTC; CDR3 protein: CAWSVARTGKSNNEQFF
clone size: .; V gene: TRBV6-6; J gene: TRBJ2-5; D gene: TRBD1; CDR3 DNA: TGTGCCAGCGGTCGGACAGGGGGGGAGACCCAGTACTTC; CDR3 protein: CASGRTGGETQYF
clone size: once; V gene: TRBV27; J gene: TRBJ2-1; D gene: .; CDR3 DNA: TGTGCCAGCAGTCCTTACGAAGTCCCGCGGGATGAGCAGTTCTTC; CDR3 protein: CASSPYEVPRDEQFF
clone size: .; V gene: TRBV27; J gene: TRBJ1-5; D gene: .; CDR3 DNA: TGTGCCAGCGGGGGGGAAGTCAATCAGCCCCAGCATTTT; CDR3 protein: CASGGEVNQPQHF